This T cell receptor (beta chain) was sequenced for a study of blood T cell repertoires in COVID-19 (TCRdb year 2020). Broadly, across the study: Samples from collaborators originated in the United States, Italy and Spain and spanned both the acute and convalescent phases of COVID-19. The samples were drawn from two sources: the first 160 participants of the ongoing ImmuneRACE study, and 950 to 1,500 subjects contributed by 6 global collaborators. The material from the prospective study consisted of cDNA or gDNA derived from T cells, B-cell-depleted T cells, or PBMCs. The dataset comprised deeply sampled blood TCRbeta repertoires from subjects exposed to, actively infected with, or recovered from COVID-19. Where HLA class I and class II types were available, the types were taken from metadata supplied by the sample provider, not from assay-based typing. The repertoires were made available in a free public database intended to serve as a resource for research on the immune response to SARS-CoV-2. A de-identified subject ID, COVID-19 status, age in years and sex were almost always included in the sample metadata.

TCRbeta CDR3 regions were amplified from genomic DNA using the immunoSEQ Assay, a bias-controlled multiplex PCR. The study's processing was this. The number of nucleated cells in each sample was estimated by amplification of reference gene primers within the assay. To quantify the absolute abundance of each unique TCRbeta CDR3 rearrangement, sequence reads were collapsed and filtered. For each sample, productive Simpson clonality was calculated by taking the square root of Simpson's diversity index across productive rearrangements. TCRdb obtained this table from immuneACCESS and retained in-frame rearrangements with V and J assigned. These tables miss some clones; where compared with another copy, unresolved V genes account for less than half of the shortfall, and the remainder is unexplained. D and trimming come from the DNA, and the V and J calls and clone size come from that table. This sample holds 150,000 to 200,000 clones; just over 90% were observed only once. The top ten hold 1.5% to 2.5% of the sample.

On this clone itself: Its antigen is unknown. There are no base qualities to consult, and no much larger clone falls within one base.

Via the germline V gene, CDR1 is KGHSH and CDR2 LQKENI. The junction shows trimming of 4 bases on V and 4 bases on J, and the gene matches do not reach 2 bases of it. The CDR3 starts with the cysteine, ends with the phenylalanine, and has 14 residues. The only DNA kept is the CDR3, 42 bases in frame from the first base. Points the paper makes about the study in general: Clinical and demographic metadata were provided uncurated, with the amount varying by source and participant.

In Seattle, one collaborating source enrolled patients while the infection was active and tracked those patients longitudinally over the course of disease. Whole blood was collected in K2EDTA tubes by collaborating institutions according to the institutions' own protocols. For TCRbeta analysis, collaborator samples were shipped as frozen whole blood, as isolated PBMCs, or as DNA extracted from either sample type. The chain is assembled from TRBV18 and TRBJ1-1; TRBD1 fits 11 bases in the junction. Source material: peripheral blood. This clonotype was sampled from a woman aged 55-70 years with COVID-19, enrolled during active disease. For the CDR3, the sequence is CASSLGQGATEAFF. The DNA is TGTGCCAGCTCACTCGGACAGGGGGCCACTGAAGCTTTCTTT.